The sequence of this TCR beta chain was determined in a study of blood T cell repertoires in COVID-19. Sequencing used immunoSEQ multiplex PCR; TCRdb keeps in-frame clones, though not all of them. The data contain around 430,000 clones, approximately 88% of them singletons. After removal of 3 bases from V and 4 bases from J, the junction contained 12 bases not matched to a gene. Germline CDR1 PRHDT, CDR2 FYEKMQ (reference sequence). This CDR3 has 17 residues. This TCR derives from a woman between 50 and 59 years old with COVID-19, enrolled during active disease. The V call is TRBV13, the J call TRBJ2-7; 10 bases map to TRBD2. Sequencing was done on a sample of peripheral blood. CDR3: CASSFTQRGGPEYEQYF. The CDR3 nucleotides are TGTGCCAGCAGCTTCACCCAGCGGGGGGGCCCAGAGTACGAGCAGTACTTC.